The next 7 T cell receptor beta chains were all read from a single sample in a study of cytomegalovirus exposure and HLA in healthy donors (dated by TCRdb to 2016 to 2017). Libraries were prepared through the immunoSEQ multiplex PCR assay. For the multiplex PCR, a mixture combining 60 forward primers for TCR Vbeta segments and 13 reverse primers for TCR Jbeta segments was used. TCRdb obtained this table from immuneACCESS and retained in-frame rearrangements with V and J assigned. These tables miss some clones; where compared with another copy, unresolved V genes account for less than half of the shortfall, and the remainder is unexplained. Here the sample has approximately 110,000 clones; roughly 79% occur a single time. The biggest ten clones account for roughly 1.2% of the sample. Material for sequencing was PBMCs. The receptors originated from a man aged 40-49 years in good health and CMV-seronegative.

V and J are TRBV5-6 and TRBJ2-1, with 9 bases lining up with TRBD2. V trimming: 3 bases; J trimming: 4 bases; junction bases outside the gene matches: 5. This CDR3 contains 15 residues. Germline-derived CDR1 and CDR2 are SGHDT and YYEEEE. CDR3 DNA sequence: TGTGCCAGCAGCTGGGGCGGGGGGGGATACAATGAGCAGTTCTTC. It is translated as CASSWGGGGYNEQFF.

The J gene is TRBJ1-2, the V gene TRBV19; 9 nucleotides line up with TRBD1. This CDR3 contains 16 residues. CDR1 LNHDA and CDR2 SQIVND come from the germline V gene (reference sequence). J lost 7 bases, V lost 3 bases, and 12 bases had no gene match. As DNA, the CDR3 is TGTGCCAGTAGTATGGGGACAGGGCGGACCACCTGTGGCTACACCTTC. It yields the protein CASSMGTGRTTCGYTF.

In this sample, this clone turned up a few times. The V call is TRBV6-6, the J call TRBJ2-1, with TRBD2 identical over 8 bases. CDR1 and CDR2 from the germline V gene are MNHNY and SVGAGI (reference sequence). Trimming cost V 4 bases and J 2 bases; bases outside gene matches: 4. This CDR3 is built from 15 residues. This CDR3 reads CASSWGGGPYNEQFF. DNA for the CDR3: TGTGCCAGCAGTTGGGGCGGGGGGCCCTACAATGAGCAGTTCTTC.

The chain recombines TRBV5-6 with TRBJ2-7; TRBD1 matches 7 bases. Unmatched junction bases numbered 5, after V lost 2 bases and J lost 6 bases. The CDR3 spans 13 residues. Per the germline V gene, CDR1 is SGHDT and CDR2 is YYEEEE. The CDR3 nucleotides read TGTGCCAGCAGCTTAGGGGGCTTAGGCGAGCAGTACTTC. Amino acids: CASSLGGLGEQYF. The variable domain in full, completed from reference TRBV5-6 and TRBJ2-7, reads DAGVTQSPTHLIKTRGQQVTLRCSPKSGHDTVSWYQQALGQGPQFIFQYYEEEERQRGNFPDRFSGHQFPNYSSELNVNALLLGDSALYLCASSLGGLGEQYFGPGTRLTVT.

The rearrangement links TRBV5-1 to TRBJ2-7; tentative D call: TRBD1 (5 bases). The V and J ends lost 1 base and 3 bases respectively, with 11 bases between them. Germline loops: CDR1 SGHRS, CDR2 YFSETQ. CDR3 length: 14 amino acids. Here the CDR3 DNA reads TGCGCCAGCAGCTTGTCTACAGGAAACTACGAGCAGTACTTC. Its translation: CASSLSTGNYEQYF.

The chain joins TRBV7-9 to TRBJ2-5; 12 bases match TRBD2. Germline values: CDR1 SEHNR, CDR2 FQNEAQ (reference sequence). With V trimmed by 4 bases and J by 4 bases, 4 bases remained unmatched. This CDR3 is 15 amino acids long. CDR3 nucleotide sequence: TGTGCCAGCAGCTCTGGACTAGCGGGGTTAGAGACCCAGTACTTC. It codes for CASSSGLAGLETQYF.

CDR3 sequence reads: CSASGREQFF. The CDR3 region has the DNA TGCAGTGCTAGTGGGCGTGAGCAGTTCTTC. The genes are TRBV20-1 and TRBJ2-1; D uncertain. Germline CDR1 reads DFQATT; CDR2 reads SNEGSKA (reference sequence). The CDR3 runs 10 residues. Trimming removed 3 bases from V and 9 bases from J, with 6 bases in between.